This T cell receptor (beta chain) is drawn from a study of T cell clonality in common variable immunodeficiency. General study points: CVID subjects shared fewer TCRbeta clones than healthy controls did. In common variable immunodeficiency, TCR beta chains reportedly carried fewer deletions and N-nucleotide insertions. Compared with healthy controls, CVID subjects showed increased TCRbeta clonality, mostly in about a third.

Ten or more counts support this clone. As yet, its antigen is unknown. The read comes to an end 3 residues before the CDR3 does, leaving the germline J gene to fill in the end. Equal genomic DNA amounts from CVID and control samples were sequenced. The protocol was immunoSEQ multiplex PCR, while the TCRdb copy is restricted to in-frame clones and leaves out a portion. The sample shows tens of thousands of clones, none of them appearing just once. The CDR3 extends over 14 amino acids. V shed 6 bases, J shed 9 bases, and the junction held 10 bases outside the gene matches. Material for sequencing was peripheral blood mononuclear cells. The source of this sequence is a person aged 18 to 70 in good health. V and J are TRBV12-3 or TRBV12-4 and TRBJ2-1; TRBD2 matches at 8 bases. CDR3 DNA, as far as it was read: TGTGCCAGCAGCCCGGGGGGGCCTATCGGTGAG. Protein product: CASSPGGPIGE. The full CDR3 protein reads CASSPGGPIGEQFF.